A selection of T cell receptor beta chains follows, all from one sample in a study of control samples from healthy donors and cancer patients. The protocol was immunoSEQ multiplex PCR, while the TCRdb copy is restricted to in-frame clones and leaves out a portion. The sample holds around 150,000 clones, about nine tenths seen once. Sequencing input: blood. These receptors were taken from a young man in good health. CDR3s include the opening cysteine and the closing phenylalanine or tryptophan. The D gene is left open where the match is weak. Clone size, where shown, is once, few, many, or a class for clones that have expanded.

D gene: TRBD1
J gene: TRBJ2-7
CDR3 length: 14
V gene: TRBV19
clone size: -
CDR3 DNA: TGTGCCAGTAGCTACGGGACAGGGCGATACGAGCAGTACTTC
CDR3 protein: CASSYGTGRYEQYF

D gene: -
J gene: TRBJ1-4
CDR3 length: 16
V gene: TRBV7-6
clone size: -
CDR3 DNA: TGTGCCAGCAGCCCACACTGGGGGGCTTCTAATGAAAAACTGTTTTTT
CDR3 protein: CASSPHWGASNEKLFF

D gene: -
J gene: TRBJ1-6
CDR3 length: 15
V gene: TRBV5-5
clone size: few
CDR3 DNA: TGTGCCAGCAGCTTGGACGGGGAATCAAGATCACCCCTCCACTTT
CDR3 protein: CASSLDGESRSPLHF

D gene: -
J gene: TRBJ2-7
CDR3 length: 15
V gene: TRBV19
clone size: -
CDR3 DNA: TGTGCCAGTAGTACACCCGGGACGGCGGCAAACGAGCAGTACTTC
CDR3 protein: CASSTPGTAANEQYF

D gene: -
J gene: TRBJ2-3
CDR3 length: 16
V gene: TRBV7-9
clone size: -
CDR3 DNA: TGTGCCAGCAGCTTAGCCAAAGGACCACTGTCAGATACGCAGTATTTT
CDR3 protein: CASSLAKGPLSDTQYF

D gene: -
J gene: TRBJ2-4
CDR3 length: 15
V gene: TRBV7-9
clone size: -
CDR3 DNA: TGTGCCAGCAGTTGGGGGGTGACAGGGAACGACATTCAGTACTTC
CDR3 protein: CASSWGVTGNDIQYF

D gene: -
J gene: TRBJ2-5
CDR3 length: 14
V gene: TRBV5-1
clone size: -
CDR3 DNA: TGCGCCAGCAGCTTGGAAGGCCCGCTAAGGACCCAGTACTTC
CDR3 protein: CASSLEGPLRTQYF

D gene: -
J gene: TRBJ1-5
CDR3 length: 13
V gene: TRBV9
clone size: -
CDR3 DNA: TGTGCCAGCAGCGTAGGGGGGCAGGGGCCCCAGCATTTT
CDR3 protein: CASSVGGQGPQHF

D gene: TRBD1
J gene: TRBJ1-1
CDR3 length: 13
V gene: TRBV7-2
clone size: -
CDR3 DNA: TGTGCCAGCAGCTCGACAGGGTCGACTGAAGCTTTCTTT
CDR3 protein: CASSSTGSTEAFF

D gene: TRBD1
J gene: TRBJ1-2
CDR3 length: 15
V gene: TRBV7-2
clone size: -
CDR3 DNA: TGTGCCAGCAGCCTCCGACAGGGACGGGTCTATGGCTACACCTTC
CDR3 protein: CASSLRQGRVYGYTF

D gene: -
J gene: TRBJ2-1
CDR3 length: 14
V gene: TRBV7-2
clone size: -
CDR3 DNA: TGTGCCAGCAGCCTCCCCACGGGGGTCAATGAGCAGTTCTTC
CDR3 protein: CASSLPTGVNEQFF

D gene: -
J gene: TRBJ2-1
CDR3 length: 14
V gene: TRBV20-1
clone size: few
CDR3 DNA: TGCAGTGCCAGTGGGACATTCTCCTACAATGAGCAGTTCTTC
CDR3 protein: CSASGTFSYNEQFF

D gene: TRBD2
J gene: TRBJ2-7
CDR3 length: 16
V gene: TRBV11-2
clone size: -
CDR3 DNA: TGTGCCAGCAGCTACCCCCCGAGCGGGAAAACCTACGAGCAGTACTTC
CDR3 protein: CASSYPPSGKTYEQYF

D gene: -
J gene: TRBJ1-3
CDR3 length: 16
V gene: TRBV11-2
clone size: -
CDR3 DNA: TGTGCCAGCACCCGGTCAGGATTACACTCTGGAAACACCATATATTTT
CDR3 protein: CASTRSGLHSGNTIYF

D gene: TRBD1
J gene: TRBJ1-1
CDR3 length: 12
V gene: TRBV24-1
clone size: -
CDR3 DNA: TGTGCCACCAGGGACAGGGGAGAAGAAGCTTTCTTT
CDR3 protein: CATRDRGEEAFF

D gene: -
J gene: TRBJ1-1
CDR3 length: 10
V gene: TRBV29-1
clone size: once
CDR3 DNA: TGCAGCGTTGCCAGTCAAGAAGCTTTCTTT
CDR3 protein: CSVASQEAFF

D gene: -
J gene: TRBJ1-1
CDR3 length: 13
V gene: TRBV7-8
clone size: -
CDR3 DNA: TGTGCCAGCAGCACAACAGGGAGCACTGAAGCTTTCTTT
CDR3 protein: CASSTTGSTEAFF

D gene: -
J gene: TRBJ2-7
CDR3 length: 12
V gene: TRBV5-1
clone size: -
CDR3 DNA: TGCGCCAGCAGCTTGGGGAAGAGCGAGCAGTACTTC
CDR3 protein: CASSLGKSEQYF

D gene: -
J gene: TRBJ1-5
CDR3 length: 15
V gene: TRBV5-6
clone size: -
CDR3 DNA: TGTGCCAGCAGCTCGGGGCCGCAGGGGAATCAGCCCCAGCATTTT
CDR3 protein: CASSSGPQGNQPQHF

D gene: -
J gene: TRBJ2-5
CDR3 length: 16
V gene: TRBV11-1
clone size: -
CDR3 DNA: TGTGCCAGCAGCTCCGGACAGTTTGAGTACCAAGAGACCCAGTACTTC
CDR3 protein: CASSSGQFEYQETQYF

D gene: -
J gene: TRBJ1-1
CDR3 length: 12
V gene: TRBV5-4
clone size: -
CDR3 DNA: TGTGCCAGCAGATCAGGGAAGACTGAAGCTTTCTTT
CDR3 protein: CASRSGKTEAFF

D gene: -
J gene: TRBJ2-2
CDR3 length: 12
V gene: TRBV6-6
clone size: once
CDR3 DNA: TGTGCCAGCAGTTACAGGGCCGGGGAGCTGTTTTTT
CDR3 protein: CASSYRAGELFF

D gene: -
J gene: TRBJ2-5
CDR3 length: 15
V gene: TRBV7-6
clone size: once
CDR3 DNA: TGTGCCAGCAGCTTAGTACGGCGGATCCAAGAGACCCAGTACTTC
CDR3 protein: CASSLVRRIQETQYF

D gene: -
J gene: TRBJ2-7
CDR3 length: 13
V gene: TRBV6-6
clone size: -
CDR3 DNA: TGTGCCAGCAGTCCCGCGATCGGTGGCGAGCAGTACTTC
CDR3 protein: CASSPAIGGEQYF

D gene: -
J gene: TRBJ2-7
CDR3 length: 11
V gene: TRBV12-3/TRBV12-4
clone size: once
CDR3 DNA: TGTGCCAGCACAACCGGCTACGAGCAGTACTTC
CDR3 protein: CASTTGYEQYF

D gene: -
J gene: TRBJ1-2
CDR3 length: 15
V gene: TRBV19
clone size: -
CDR3 DNA: TGTGCCAGTAGTATGGGGGGCAGGGGCGGCTTCGGCTACACCTTC
CDR3 protein: CASSMGGRGGFGYTF

D gene: -
J gene: TRBJ1-1
CDR3 length: 15
V gene: TRBV20-1
clone size: -
CDR3 DNA: TGCAGTGCTAGTTCCTTCGGACGGATGAACACTGAAGCTTTCTTT
CDR3 protein: CSASSFGRMNTEAFF

D gene: TRBD1
J gene: TRBJ1-2
CDR3 length: 15
V gene: TRBV2
clone size: -
CDR3 DNA: TGTGCCAGCAGTGAACGAGACAGGGGAGGCTATGGCTACACCTTC
CDR3 protein: CASSERDRGGYGYTF

D gene: -
J gene: TRBJ2-3
CDR3 length: 16
V gene: TRBV15
clone size: -
CDR3 DNA: TGTGCCACCAGCAGAGAATATGGGGATAGCACAGATACGCAGTATTTT
CDR3 protein: CATSREYGDSTDTQYF

D gene: TRBD1
J gene: TRBJ1-5
CDR3 length: 18
V gene: TRBV19
clone size: -
CDR3 DNA: TGTGCCAGTAGTATTGTCTCAGGGGGGGGAACTAGCAATCAGCCCCAGCATTTT
CDR3 protein: CASSIVSGGGTSNQPQHF

D gene: -
J gene: TRBJ1-5
CDR3 length: 13
V gene: TRBV4-1
clone size: -
CDR3 DNA: TGCGCCAGCAGCCGTATGAGGTTTCAGCCCCAGCATTTT
CDR3 protein: CASSRMRFQPQHF

D gene: -
J gene: TRBJ2-3
CDR3 length: 14
V gene: TRBV19
clone size: -
CDR3 DNA: TGTGCCAGTAGTATACAATCCCCTTCATCGGCGCAGTATTTT
CDR3 protein: CASSIQSPSSAQYF

D gene: TRBD1
J gene: TRBJ2-7
CDR3 length: 13
V gene: TRBV30
clone size: -
CDR3 DNA: TGTGCCTGGAGTGGTCAGACAGGGGACGAGCAGTACTTC
CDR3 protein: CAWSGQTGDEQYF

D gene: -
J gene: TRBJ1-2
CDR3 length: 16
V gene: TRBV18
clone size: once
CDR3 DNA: TGTGCCAGCTCACGGATGGTGGGGGGCGACGACTATGGCTACACCTTC
CDR3 protein: CASSRMVGGDDYGYTF

D gene: TRBD1
J gene: TRBJ1-6
CDR3 length: 15
V gene: TRBV5-1
clone size: -
CDR3 DNA: TGCGCCAGCAGCTCGGGACAGGGACCTAATTCACCCCTCCACTTT
CDR3 protein: CASSSGQGPNSPLHF

D gene: TRBD1
J gene: TRBJ2-7
CDR3 length: 15
V gene: TRBV7-2
clone size: -
CDR3 DNA: TGTGCCAGCAGGGCCGGGACAGCAATCTCCTACGAGCAGTACTTC
CDR3 protein: CASRAGTAISYEQYF

D gene: -
J gene: TRBJ2-1
CDR3 length: 14
V gene: TRBV29-1
clone size: once
CDR3 DNA: TGCAGCGGGGGAAAGGGTTCTTTCTACAATGAGCAGTTCTTC
CDR3 protein: CSGGKGSFYNEQFF

D gene: TRBD1
J gene: TRBJ1-6
CDR3 length: 15
V gene: TRBV7-2
clone size: once
CDR3 DNA: TGTGCCAGCAGCTTAGCTTGGACAGGGGTTTCACCCCTCCACTTT
CDR3 protein: CASSLAWTGVSPLHF

D gene: -
J gene: TRBJ1-1
CDR3 length: 12
V gene: TRBV4-3
clone size: -
CDR3 DNA: TGCGCCAGCAGTAACTTACGATCTGAAGCTTTCTTT
CDR3 protein: CASSNLRSEAFF

D gene: -
J gene: TRBJ1-3
CDR3 length: 16
V gene: TRBV4-3
clone size: -
CDR3 DNA: TGCGCCAGCAGCCAAGATTCCGGAGTATGGGGAAACACCATATATTTT
CDR3 protein: CASSQDSGVWGNTIYF

D gene: -
J gene: TRBJ2-7
CDR3 length: 12
V gene: TRBV12-3/TRBV12-4
clone size: -
CDR3 DNA: TGTGCCAGCAGTTTGTTGGTTGCCGAGCAGTACTTC
CDR3 protein: CASSLLVAEQYF

D gene: -
J gene: TRBJ1-5
CDR3 length: 15
V gene: TRBV5-6
clone size: -
CDR3 DNA: TGTGCCAGCAGCTGGGGGCAGAATAGCAATCAGCCCCAGCATTTT
CDR3 protein: CASSWGQNSNQPQHF

D gene: -
J gene: TRBJ1-4
CDR3 length: 15
V gene: TRBV9
clone size: -
CDR3 DNA: TGTGCCAGCAGCGTAGGGTCTGCGGGAGGAGAAAAACTGTTTTTT
CDR3 protein: CASSVGSAGGEKLFF

D gene: -
J gene: TRBJ1-1
CDR3 length: 16
V gene: TRBV6-6
clone size: -
CDR3 DNA: TGTGCCAGCAGTTACTCGAGGTTGGGGCGGAACACTGAAGCTTTCTTT
CDR3 protein: CASSYSRLGRNTEAFF

D gene: TRBD1
J gene: TRBJ1-1
CDR3 length: 14
V gene: TRBV5-6
clone size: -
CDR3 DNA: TGTGCCAGCAGCACCGGACAGGGATGGACTGAAGCTTTCTTT
CDR3 protein: CASSTGQGWTEAFF

D gene: TRBD1
J gene: TRBJ1-2
CDR3 length: 14
V gene: TRBV19
clone size: -
CDR3 DNA: TGTGCCAGTAGTGACGGGACAGGGGGCTCTGGCTACACCTTC
CDR3 protein: CASSDGTGGSGYTF